Listed below are T cell receptor beta chains from one sample, sequenced in a study of radiation and T cells in renal cell carcinoma. Here immunoSEQ multiplex PCR was the method, and the copy in TCRdb shows in-frame clones only, minus some. There are 16,000 or so clones in the sample; roughly 45% occur only once, and around two fifths lies in the top ten. Sequenced here: tumor tissue, sampled from a patient whose treatment included radiotherapy and nephrectomy. The receptor set was obtained from a woman aged 60-70 years with renal cell carcinoma. The CDR3 runs from the conserved cysteine through the conserved F or W. Fields, in order: CDR3 DNA, CDR3 protein, D gene, V gene, clone size, J gene. The D gene is left open where the match is weak. Part of the rows lack a size; the others show once, few, many or a class for expanded clones.

CDR3nt: TGTGCCAGCAGCTTGGACAGCTCCCCCTCCTACGAGCAGTACTTC
CDR3aa: CASSLDSSPSYEQYF
d_gene: NA
v_gene: TRBV5-4
abundance: few
j_gene: TRBJ2-7

CDR3nt: TGTGCCAGCAGGCAAAAGGGAGGGAGGGACACTGAAGCTTTCTTT
CDR3aa: CASRQKGGRDTEAFF
d_gene: NA
v_gene: TRBV6-6
abundance: NA
j_gene: TRBJ1-1

CDR3nt: TGTGCCAGTAGTTACAGTCATCAGCCCCAGCATTTT
CDR3aa: CASSYSHQPQHF
d_gene: NA
v_gene: TRBV19
abundance: few
j_gene: TRBJ1-5

CDR3nt: TGTGCCAGCAGTGTGTCGTTGGGGGACGAGCAGTACTTC
CDR3aa: CASSVSLGDEQYF
d_gene: NA
v_gene: TRBV6-4
abundance: NA
j_gene: TRBJ2-7

CDR3nt: TGTGCCAGCAGTGATGGGACAGGGGAAGTAGATACGCAGTATTTT
CDR3aa: CASSDGTGEVDTQYF
d_gene: TRBD1
v_gene: TRBV25-1
abundance: NA
j_gene: TRBJ2-3

CDR3nt: TGTGCCAGCAGTTACCTTCAAGGGAACACTGAAGCTTTCTTT
CDR3aa: CASSYLQGNTEAFF
d_gene: NA
v_gene: TRBV6-5
abundance: NA
j_gene: TRBJ1-1

CDR3nt: TGTGCCAGCAGCACGACAGCGATTAATTCACCCCTCCACTTT
CDR3aa: CASSTTAINSPLHF
d_gene: NA
v_gene: TRBV27
abundance: NA
j_gene: TRBJ1-6

CDR3nt: TGTGCCACCAGCAGGGACCGTAGCGGGACCAACAATGAGCAGTTCTTC
CDR3aa: CATSRDRSGTNNEQFF
d_gene: TRBD2
v_gene: TRBV15
abundance: NA
j_gene: TRBJ2-1

CDR3nt: TGTGCCAGTAGTCCGAGGGGACTAGCGGGCCCCTACGAGCAGTACTTC
CDR3aa: CASSPRGLAGPYEQYF
d_gene: TRBD2
v_gene: TRBV19
abundance: few
j_gene: TRBJ2-7

CDR3nt: TGTGCCAGCAGTGTCGGAATAGCGGGCACAGATACGCAGTATTTT
CDR3aa: CASSVGIAGTDTQYF
d_gene: NA
v_gene: TRBV2
abundance: few
j_gene: TRBJ2-3

CDR3nt: TGTGCCAGCAGACCCTTGACAGGCTACGAGCAGTACTTC
CDR3aa: CASRPLTGYEQYF
d_gene: NA
v_gene: TRBV27
abundance: NA
j_gene: TRBJ2-7

CDR3nt: TGCGCCAGCAGCCAAGAAGGGAGGGCTTCCTACGAGCAGTACTTC
CDR3aa: CASSQEGRASYEQYF
d_gene: TRBD2
v_gene: TRBV4-1
abundance: NA
j_gene: TRBJ2-7

CDR3nt: TGTGCCAGCAGTGTTTTATTTGGCAAAGAATGGGAGCCCCAGCATTTT
CDR3aa: CASSVLFGKEWEPQHF
d_gene: NA
v_gene: TRBV6-1
abundance: NA
j_gene: TRBJ1-5

CDR3nt: TGCAGCGTGTCTTTAACAGGGGGTGAAAAACTGTTTTTT
CDR3aa: CSVSLTGGEKLFF
d_gene: TRBD1
v_gene: TRBV29-1
abundance: NA
j_gene: TRBJ1-4

CDR3nt: TGTGCCAGCATGGCCCAGGGGGGAAACACTGAAGCTTTCTTT
CDR3aa: CASMAQGGNTEAFF
d_gene: TRBD1
v_gene: TRBV2
abundance: few
j_gene: TRBJ1-1

CDR3nt: TGTGCCAGCAGTTACGGGGAGGGCCATGGCTACACCTTC
CDR3aa: CASSYGEGHGYTF
d_gene: NA
v_gene: TRBV6-5
abundance: NA
j_gene: TRBJ1-2

CDR3nt: TGCGCCAGCAGAGGGAATCTTTACGAGCAGTACTTC
CDR3aa: CASRGNLYEQYF
d_gene: NA
v_gene: TRBV10-2
abundance: few
j_gene: TRBJ2-7

CDR3nt: TGCAGCGTTGAATGGGTAGCGGGGGACCAAGAGACCCAGTACTTC
CDR3aa: CSVEWVAGDQETQYF
d_gene: TRBD2
v_gene: TRBV29-1
abundance: NA
j_gene: TRBJ2-5

CDR3nt: TGTGCCAGCAGTTCCGACCTGGGATACGAGCAGTACTTC
CDR3aa: CASSSDLGYEQYF
d_gene: NA
v_gene: TRBV6-5
abundance: NA
j_gene: TRBJ2-7

CDR3nt: TGTGCCAGCAGCCCACGGGACTCCCTTGAAGCTTTCTTT
CDR3aa: CASSPRDSLEAFF
d_gene: NA
v_gene: TRBV7-9
abundance: NA
j_gene: TRBJ1-1